This T cell receptor beta chain was captured in a study of blood T cell repertoires in COVID-19. Study as a whole: T cells, B-cell-depleted T cells, or PBMCs supplied cDNA or gDNA.

The germline V and J ends were trimmed by 6 bases and 8 bases, with 16 bases remaining between them. CDR1 and CDR2 (germline): SNHLY, FYNNEI. The CDR3 consists of 13 residues. In the source study's methods: Reference gene primer amplification yielded estimated nucleated cell counts. The data were produced by immunoSEQ multiplex PCR, yet TCRdb's version contains in-frame clones alone and is incomplete. Clone size and V and J calls were adopted from that table, with D and trimming inferred from the DNA. Among tens of thousands of clones listed, 80% to 90% were seen once. Specimen: peripheral blood. The chain couples TRBV2 to TRBJ1-1; TRBD1 is a possible D gene (6 bases). This TCR derives from a woman in her sixties or seventies with acute or convalescent COVID-19. CDR3 sequence: CASRPTTGPEAFF. DNA for the CDR3: TGTGCCAGCAGACCAACGACAGGCCCCGAAGCTTTCTTT.